Below are 13 T cell receptor beta chains sequenced from a single sample in a study of T-cell reconstitution after alpha-beta-depleted transplantation in children. The TCRbeta library incorporated unique molecular identifiers. TCRdb analysed the PCR reads with MiXCR anew, one entry per CDR3 protein. The repertoire holds 25,000 to 35,000 distinct CDR3 sequences, with more than 6% as singletons. Antigen specificity for these receptors is unknown. Study observations and caveats: As was reported, about two months after transplant, alpha-beta T cells came from several hundred expanded graft clones.

The sequencing used peripheral blood, collected 60 days after TCRalphabeta/CD19-depleted stem cell transplant. The source is a child under three years old who had a stem cell transplant for acute myeloid leukemia, so the T cells may come from the graft donor.

This clonotype has ten or more counts. The rearrangement uses TRBV29-1 and TRBJ2-1, with TRBD2 identical over 7 bases. Per the germline V gene, CDR1 is SQVTM and CDR2 is ANQGSEA. The CDR3 is 16 amino acids. V dropped 1 base and J dropped 0; count of bases not matched to a gene: 6. The CDR3 nucleotides are TGCAGCGTTGAAGTCCCAGCGGGATTCTCCTACAATGAGCAGTTCTTC. Its translation is CSVEVPAGFSYNEQFF.

This clonotype appeared many times. CDR3: CATSDRRGNTDTQYF. Here the CDR3 DNA reads TGTGCCACCAGTGATAGGAGGGGGAATACAGATACGCAGTATTTT. J is TRBJ2-3 and V is TRBV24-1; D could derive from TRBD1 or TRBD2 (6 bases each). Per germline, CDR1 KGHDR and CDR2 SFDVKD. The CDR3 consists of 15 residues. Trimming removed 3 bases at V and 3 bases at J, with 12 bases between.

Ten or more counts support this clonotype. J is TRBJ2-7 and V is TRBV7-8; D not certain. In germline, CDR1 is SGHVS, CDR2 FQNEAQ. Between the trimmed V and J ends, which lost 1 base and 2 bases, there was a span of 9 bases. The CDR3 consists of 14 residues. Here the CDR3 DNA reads TGTGCCAGCAGCTTAGATCCGGTTCCCTACGAGCAGTACTTC. Its translation: CASSLDPVPYEQYF.

The rearrangement uses TRBV19 and TRBJ2-7; tentative D call: TRBD1 (5 bases). The CDR3 is 12 amino acids. Trimming cost V 5 bases and J 4 bases, with 9 bases left between them. Germline CDR1 is LNHDA and CDR2 is SQIVND (reference sequence). The CDR3 loop is CASSWGGYEQYF. DNA of the CDR3: TGTGCCAGTAGTTGGGGCGGATACGAGCAGTACTTC. Complete variable domain (other parts from reference TRBV19 and TRBJ2-7): DGGITQSPKYLFRKEGQNVTLSCEQNLNHDAMYWYRQDPGQGLRLIYYSQIVNDFQKGDIAEGYSVSREKKESFPLTVTSAQKNPTAFYLCASSWGGYEQYFGPGTRLTVT.

This clonotype was observed at least ten times. V usage is TRBV5-1 and J usage is TRBJ2-7; D might be TRBD2 (6 bases). V dropped 0 bases and J dropped 0 bases, with 13 bases sitting between them. The CDR3 contains 16 residues. Germline V gives CDR1 SGHRS, CDR2 YFSETQ. The CDR3 loop is CASSLGDSPSSYEQYF. CDR3 coding DNA: TGCGCCAGCAGCTTGGGGGACTCCCCGAGCTCCTACGAGCAGTACTTC.

This clonotype came up many times. V is TRBV29-1 and J is TRBJ2-2; 12 bases are shared with TRBD2. The CDR3 covers 16 residues. CDR1 is SQVTM and CDR2 is ANQGSEA in the germline V gene. The ends lost 1 base at V and 7 bases at J; junction bases unmatched: 7. The CDR3 DNA follows: TGCAGCGTTGAAGGGGGACTAGCGGGTCTAGACGGGGAGCTGTTTTTT. Its protein product is CSVEGGLAGLDGELFF.

This clonotype was seen at least ten times. The V gene is TRBV9, the J gene TRBJ2-4; possible D gene TRBD2, 6 bases. Between the trimmed V and J ends, which lost 5 bases and 3 bases, there was a span of 12 bases. The CDR3 sequence is 14 residues long. Germline V gene sequence: CDR1 SGDLS, CDR2 YYNGEE. CDR3 DNA sequence: TGTGCCAGCAGTTCGAGGCGGGACAAAAACATTCAGTACTTC. Its protein is CASSSRRDKNIQYF.

This clonotype was observed at least ten times. V usage is TRBV7-9 and J usage is TRBJ1-6; no reliable D call. This CDR3 contains 14 residues. Trimming removed 3 bases from V and 8 bases from J, with 11 bases in between. Germline CDR1 is SEHNR and CDR2 is FQNEAQ (reference sequence). CDR3 residues: CASSFMGRDSPLHF. The CDR3 nucleotides read TGTGCCAGCAGCTTTATGGGTCGTGATTCACCCCTCCACTTT.

This clonotype was counted at least ten times. The chain uses TRBV28 and TRBJ2-7; TRBD2 might be the D (6 bases). Germline V gives CDR1 MDHEN, CDR2 SYDVKM. V shed 8 bases and J shed 4 bases, with 18 bases lying between them. The CDR3 has 14 residues. The chain's CDR3 is CASGGQVISYEQYF. CDR3 nucleotide sequence: TGTGCCAGCGGAGGGCAAGTGATTTCGTACGAGCAGTACTTC.

The table lists this clonotype with many counts. The rearrangement links TRBV15 to TRBJ2-2, with unresolved D. The CDR3 sequence is 14 residues long. CDR1 is LNHNV, CDR2 YYDKDF, per germline (reference sequence). Trimming stripped 7 bases from V and 8 bases from J, with 17 bases between. The CDR3 nucleotides read TGTGCCACCAAAGAGGCGCACGAACGGGGGGAGCTGTTTTTT. It encodes CATKEAHERGELFF.

The chain combines TRBV20-1 with TRBJ2-7; D is perhaps TRBD1 (6 bases). The CDR3 is 13 residues long. Germline CDR1 DFQATT, CDR2 SNEGSKA (reference sequence). Trimming left V 1 base short and J 6 bases short, with 13 bases between. CDR3 in amino acids: CSARVSRGSEQYF. The CDR3, as DNA: TGCAGTGCTAGAGTTAGCAGGGGAAGCGAGCAGTACTTC.

This clonotype was counted at least ten times. The chain joins TRBV4-3 to TRBJ1-2; D remains unclear. The CDR3 extends over 15 amino acids. The V gene lost 0 bases and the J gene lost 4 bases, with 12 bases spanning the gap. The germline CDR1 and CDR2 sequences are LGHNA and YSLEER. The chain's CDR3 is CASSQDRRVGYGYTF. CDR3 DNA: TGCGCCAGCAGCCAAGACAGGAGGGTGGGCTATGGCTACACCTTC.

Ten or more counts support this clonotype. This chain joins TRBV6-5 and TRBJ2-5, with 7 bases aligning to TRBD1. V shed 3 bases and J 4 bases; nucleotides not matched to a gene: 5. There are 14 residues in the CDR3. Germline assignment: CDR1 MNHEY and CDR2 SVGAGI. The CDR3 reads CASSYTGVGETQYF. The CDR3 region has the DNA TGTGCCAGCAGTTATACAGGGGTCGGAGAGACCCAGTACTTC.